The 14 T cell receptor beta chains listed next were all sequenced from one sample in a study of cytomegalovirus exposure and HLA in healthy donors. PCR employed 60 Vbeta and 13 Jbeta primers. Method: immunoSEQ multiplex PCR; TCRdb's copy keeps in-frame clones and lacks some. Its clone listing holds roughly 73,000 clones. The sample consisted of PBMCs. These receptors originate from a man aged 50 to 60 in good health and CMV-seropositive.

The gene calls are TRBV7-2 and TRBJ1-2; 8 nucleotides match TRBD1. Germline assignment: CDR1 SGHTA and CDR2 FQGNSA. There are 14 residues in the CDR3. With 3 bases clipped from V and 3 bases from J, the junction kept 3 bases outside the gene matches. The CDR3 DNA is TGTGCCAGCAGCTTCACGACAGGGGACTATGGCTACACCTTC. Protein: CASSFTTGDYGYTF.

The chain links TRBV5-4 to TRBJ2-1; TRBD1 is a possible D gene (5 bases). Trimming left V 2 bases short and J 14 bases short, with 20 bases between. Germline-derived CDR1 and CDR2 are SGHNT and YYREEE (reference sequence). There are 14 residues in the CDR3. The CDR3 DNA sequence: TGTGCCAGCAGCTTTACCCGAGGACAAGAAGGGGAGTTCTTC. Translating gives CASSFTRGQEGEFF.

The chain employs TRBV11-3 and TRBJ2-1; TRBD2 matches at 9 bases. Unmatched junction bases numbered 2, after V lost 3 bases and J lost 2 bases. CDR3 length: 15 amino acids. CDR1 and CDR2 (germline): SGHNT, YENEEA. The DNA for the CDR3 is TGTGCCAGCAGCTTGACTAGCGGACCCTACAATGAGCAGTTCTTC. It is translated as CASSLTSGPYNEQFF. The whole variable domain, remainder taken from reference TRBV11-3 and TRBJ2-1, is EAGVVQSPRYKIIEKKQPVAFWCNPISGHNTLYWYLQNLGQGPELLIRYENEEAVDDSQLPKDRFSAERLKGVDSTLKIQPAELGDSAVYLCASSLTSGPYNEQFFGPGTRLTVL.

The V gene is TRBV6-1, the J gene TRBJ1-6; D is unclear. Trimming cost V 4 bases and J 9 bases, with 16 bases left between them. This CDR3 spans 15 amino acids. Germline CDR1 is MNHNS and CDR2 is SASEGT. The CDR3 protein is CASSVAPLSSSPLHF. CDR3 sequence (DNA): TGTGCCAGCAGTGTTGCCCCCCTGTCCAGTTCACCCCTCCACTTT.

The chain links TRBV9 to TRBJ2-7; the D gene is possibly TRBD1 (6 bases). Germline CDR1 and CDR2: SGDLS and YYNGEE. Trimming stripped 2 bases from V and 2 bases from J, with 14 bases between. The CDR3 extends over 15 amino acids. The chain's CDR3 is CASSVGKGHTYEQYF. The CDR3 nucleotides are TGTGCCAGCAGCGTCGGTAAGGGACATACCTACGAGCAGTACTTC.

The CDR3 sequence is CASSRDGGRTEAFF. The CDR3 DNA sequence: TGTGCCAGCTCTCGGGATGGGGGGAGGACTGAAGCTTTCTTT. V gene TRBV28 combines with J gene TRBJ1-1; a possible D gene is TRBD1 (5 bases). Germline values: CDR1 MDHEN, CDR2 SYDVKM. This CDR3 contains 14 residues. V shed 8 bases and J shed 5 bases, with 18 bases lying between them.

The genes are TRBV5-1 and TRBJ2-7; 9 nucleotides line up with TRBD2. Per germline, CDR1 SGHRS and CDR2 YFSETQ. With V trimmed by 0 bases and J by 2 bases, 6 bases remained unmatched. The CDR3 has 16 residues. CDR3 region: CASSLAGTSGPYEQYF. The CDR3 region has the DNA TGCGCCAGCAGCTTGGCCGGCACTAGCGGGCCCTACGAGCAGTACTTC.

This chain uses TRBV11-2 with TRBJ1-1, with D uncertain. V lost 3 bases to trimming and J lost 6 bases, with 11 bases between them. CDR3 length: 13 residues. In germline, CDR1 is SGHAT, CDR2 FQNNGV. CDR3: CASSFIRGAEAFF. For the CDR3, the DNA is TGTGCCAGCAGCTTTATTCGGGGAGCTGAAGCTTTCTTT.

The rearrangement links TRBV6-1 to TRBJ2-7; 7 bases align to TRBD2. CDR3 length: 16 residues. Germline CDR1 reads MNHNS; CDR2 reads SASEGT. Unmatched junction bases numbered 11, after V lost 4 bases and J lost 2 bases. This chain's CDR3 is CASSGERLADPYEQYF. The CDR3, as DNA: TGTGCCAGCAGTGGGGAGAGGCTAGCGGACCCCTACGAGCAGTACTTC.

This chain uses TRBV30 with TRBJ2-1; D may be TRBD2 (6 bases). The germline V and J ends were trimmed by 4 bases and 6 bases, with 16 bases remaining between them. Germline V lookup: CDR1 GTSNPN, CDR2 SVGIG (reference sequence). This CDR3 spans 14 amino acids. The CDR3 loop reads CAWNYGTPLNEQFF. The CDR3, as DNA: TGTGCCTGGAACTACGGGACTCCCCTCAATGAGCAGTTCTTC.

The rearrangement joins TRBV6-1 to TRBJ1-3; D gene uncertain. This CDR3 region has 13 residues. Looked up from germline, CDR1 is MNHNS and CDR2 is SASEGT. The V and J ends lost 7 bases and 0 bases respectively, with 7 bases between them. The CDR3 DNA sequence: TGTGCCAGCATTGGAGACTCTGGAAACACCATATATTTT. Its translation is CASIGDSGNTIYF.

The chain recombines TRBV6-1 with TRBJ1-3; 7 positions match TRBD1. CDR3 length equals 15 residues. CDR1 and CDR2 (germline): MNHNS, SASEGT. The J segment lost 4 bases and the V segment lost 3 bases, leaving 6 bases of the junction unmatched. CDR3 bases: TGTGCCAGCAGTGAGGGACAGACTTCGGGAAACACCATATATTTT. It encodes CASSEGQTSGNTIYF.

This chain uses TRBV5-6 with TRBJ2-6, with 7 bases matching TRBD1. V was clipped by 4 bases and J by 2 bases; unmatched bases: 0. From germline, CDR1 is SGHDT and CDR2 YYEEEE. This CDR3 spans 14 amino acids. The CDR3, as DNA: TGTGCCAGCAGCCAGGGGGCTGGGGCCAACGTCCTGACTTTC. It is translated as CASSQGAGANVLTF.

V is TRBV7-9 and J is TRBJ1-1; 7 nucleotides match TRBD1. The CDR3 is 14 amino acids. From germline, CDR1 is SEHNR and CDR2 FQNEAQ (reference sequence). Losses at the gene ends were 4 bases for V and 2 bases for J; bases not matched to a gene: 4. The chain's CDR3 is CASSSQGVNTEAFF. The CDR3 DNA follows: TGTGCCAGCAGCTCCCAGGGGGTAAACACTGAAGCTTTCTTT.